This T cell receptor (beta chain) was recorded in a study of shared clonotypes between healthy human individuals. As for the study in general: Participating donors consisted of a couple of women and a few men aged 18 to 49. Per donor, three plates held CD4 naive cells, three held CD4 memory, two held CD8 naive and one held CD8 memory.

Assay execution took place at the deep level. Clones were read by immunoSEQ multiplex PCR, and TCRdb kept only the in-frame ones, dropping some. The sample contains about 2.4 million clones, approximately 94% of which appear only once. From germline, CDR1 is MNHNY and CDR2 SVGAGI (reference sequence). CDR3 length equals 15 residues. Trimming removed 2 bases from V and 3 bases from J; junction bases left unmatched: 3. V is TRBV6-6 and J is TRBJ1-5; TRBD1 aligns across 8 bases. The origin of this receptor is a man aged 18 to 30 in good health. What was sequenced was naive CD4+ T cells sorted from blood. Indicated subset: CD45RA+ positively selected. DNA for the CDR3: TGTGCCAGCAGTTACGGCAGGGGGCCCAATCAGCCCCAGCATTTT. Translating it yields CASSYGRGPNQPQHF.